A selection of T cell receptor beta chains follows, all from one sample in a study of T cell changes during pregnancy in multiple sclerosis. Sequencing was performed with immunoSEQ multiplex PCR; in TCRdb, only in-frame clones are kept and a portion is missing. The sample records 45,000 to 65,000 clones, roughly 90% being singletons. Material: CD4+ T cells from peripheral blood mononuclear cells, obtained after pregnancy. The receptors stem from a female donor with multiple sclerosis, enrolled in a pregnancy study. The CDR3 runs from the conserved cysteine through the conserved F or W. A D gene is named only where the DNA matches it firmly. Clone size is stated in some rows and not others, as once, few, many or a class when expanded.

d_gene: NA; abundance: few; len: 12; v_gene: TRBV19; j_gene: TRBJ1-1; CDR3nt: TGTGCCAGTAGTATGGGTGCCCCGGGAGCTTTCTTT; CDR3aa: CASSMGAPGAFF
d_gene: NA; abundance: NA; len: 15; v_gene: TRBV11-2; j_gene: TRBJ1-1; CDR3nt: TGTGCCAGCAGCCGTTCCGGACAGTCGAACACTGAAGCTTTCTTT; CDR3aa: CASSRSGQSNTEAFF
d_gene: NA; abundance: NA; len: 16; v_gene: TRBV6-6; j_gene: TRBJ1-2; CDR3nt: TGTGCCAGCAGTTACTACGGACAAGGCGGCCCTTATGGCTACACCTTC; CDR3aa: CASSYYGQGGPYGYTF
d_gene: NA; abundance: NA; len: 16; v_gene: TRBV5-4; j_gene: TRBJ2-3; CDR3nt: TGTGCCAGCAGCTTGCCTAGGGGGGGGGTCCAAGATACGCAGTATTTT; CDR3aa: CASSLPRGGVQDTQYF
d_gene: NA; abundance: once; len: 14; v_gene: TRBV28; j_gene: TRBJ1-1; CDR3nt: TGTGCCAGCCCGCGGACAGCTTTGAACACTGAAGCTTTCTTT; CDR3aa: CASPRTALNTEAFF
d_gene: NA; abundance: NA; len: 18; v_gene: TRBV7-9; j_gene: TRBJ1-1; CDR3nt: TGTGCCAGCAGCTTAAAGTTTAGGGAGGGGGTACCTAACACTGAAGCTTTCTTT; CDR3aa: CASSLKFREGVPNTEAFF
d_gene: TRBD1; abundance: NA; len: 13; v_gene: TRBV7-9; j_gene: TRBJ1-2; CDR3nt: TGTGCCAGCAGCTCGGGACAGTACTATGGCTACACCTTC; CDR3aa: CASSSGQYYGYTF
d_gene: NA; abundance: NA; len: 15; v_gene: TRBV11-3; j_gene: TRBJ2-7; CDR3nt: TGTGCCAGCAGCTATTCGGGGACACAGGCCTACGAGCAGTACTTC; CDR3aa: CASSYSGTQAYEQYF
d_gene: NA; abundance: NA; len: 14; v_gene: TRBV7-8; j_gene: TRBJ1-5; CDR3nt: TGTGCCAGCAGCCCCAGTGGGGAGAATCAGCCCCAGCATTTT; CDR3aa: CASSPSGENQPQHF
d_gene: NA; abundance: once; len: 14; v_gene: TRBV5-4; j_gene: TRBJ1-5; CDR3nt: TGTGCCAGCAGCTTGGGCCCCTATACGCAGCCCCAGCATTTT; CDR3aa: CASSLGPYTQPQHF
d_gene: NA; abundance: NA; len: 16; v_gene: TRBV7-2; j_gene: TRBJ1-5; CDR3nt: TGTGCCAGCAGCCCGCACAGGGATTATAGCAATCAGCCCCAGCATTTT; CDR3aa: CASSPHRDYSNQPQHF
d_gene: NA; abundance: NA; len: 16; v_gene: TRBV14; j_gene: TRBJ1-4; CDR3nt: TGTGCCAGCAGCCAAGATCTCATGGGGGCTGGTGAAAAACTGTTTTTT; CDR3aa: CASSQDLMGAGEKLFF
d_gene: TRBD2; abundance: NA; len: 13; v_gene: TRBV13; j_gene: TRBJ2-7; CDR3nt: TGTGCCAGCAGCCCGGGACGGGGGGACGAGCAGTACTTC; CDR3aa: CASSPGRGDEQYF
d_gene: NA; abundance: NA; len: 14; v_gene: TRBV15; j_gene: TRBJ1-1; CDR3nt: TGTGCCACCAGCAGAGTCGGGGTATGGGCTGAAGCTTTCTTT; CDR3aa: CATSRVGVWAEAFF
d_gene: TRBD2; abundance: NA; len: 15; v_gene: TRBV5-6; j_gene: TRBJ2-7; CDR3nt: TGTGCCAGCAGCTTGCCTAGCGGGAGTTTATACGAGCAGTACTTC; CDR3aa: CASSLPSGSLYEQYF
d_gene: TRBD1; abundance: NA; len: 15; v_gene: TRBV10-3; j_gene: TRBJ2-3; CDR3nt: TGTGCCATCAGTGGGGGACAGCTACACACAGATACGCAGTATTTT; CDR3aa: CAISGGQLHTDTQYF
d_gene: TRBD2; abundance: NA; len: 15; v_gene: TRBV19; j_gene: TRBJ2-5; CDR3nt: TGTGCCAGTAGTATAGGACGGGGGGGATCGGAGACCCAGTACTTC; CDR3aa: CASSIGRGGSETQYF
d_gene: TRBD1; abundance: NA; len: 12; v_gene: TRBV11-2; j_gene: TRBJ2-7; CDR3nt: TGTGCCAGCAGCTTAGATGGGACAGATACCTACTTC; CDR3aa: CASSLDGTDTYF
d_gene: TRBD2; abundance: NA; len: 15; v_gene: TRBV7-2; j_gene: TRBJ2-7; CDR3nt: TGTGCCAGCAGCCCCCGACTAGCGGGAGTAGTGTTGCAGTACTTC; CDR3aa: CASSPRLAGVVLQYF
d_gene: NA; abundance: once; len: 16; v_gene: TRBV18; j_gene: TRBJ1-2; CDR3nt: TGTGCCAGCTCATCAAGGGCGGACAGCTCCCTCTATGGCTACACCTTC; CDR3aa: CASSSRADSSLYGYTF
d_gene: NA; abundance: NA; len: 15; v_gene: TRBV7-2; j_gene: TRBJ1-3; CDR3nt: TGTGCCAGCAGCTTGTGGCCCAGTGCAGGAAACACCATATATTTT; CDR3aa: CASSLWPSAGNTIYF
d_gene: TRBD2; abundance: NA; len: 16; v_gene: TRBV7-2; j_gene: TRBJ2-7; CDR3nt: TGTGCCAGCAGCTTAGGGGTTGGCGGGAGATCCTACGAGCAGTACTTC; CDR3aa: CASSLGVGGRSYEQYF
d_gene: NA; abundance: NA; len: 15; v_gene: TRBV9; j_gene: TRBJ2-2; CDR3nt: TGTGCCAGCAGCGTAGCGACGGGAAACACCGGGGAGCTGTTTTTT; CDR3aa: CASSVATGNTGELFF
d_gene: TRBD1; abundance: NA; len: 13; v_gene: TRBV19; j_gene: TRBJ2-1; CDR3nt: TGTGCCAGTAGTACAGGGACAGGGGGTGAGCAGTTCTTC; CDR3aa: CASSTGTGGEQFF
d_gene: NA; abundance: NA; len: 15; v_gene: TRBV19; j_gene: TRBJ2-5; CDR3nt: TGTGCCAGTACTCCGGGACACCAGTACCAAGAGACCCAGTACTTC; CDR3aa: CASTPGHQYQETQYF
d_gene: TRBD2; abundance: NA; len: 15; v_gene: TRBV5-1; j_gene: TRBJ2-1; CDR3nt: TGCGCCAGCAGTCTACGACTAGCGGGAGTAGGTGAGCAGTTCTTC; CDR3aa: CASSLRLAGVGEQFF
d_gene: NA; abundance: NA; len: 15; v_gene: TRBV28; j_gene: TRBJ2-7; CDR3nt: TGTGCCAGCAGTCCAGGACTTACGAGCTCCTACGAGCAGTACTTC; CDR3aa: CASSPGLTSSYEQYF
d_gene: NA; abundance: NA; len: 15; v_gene: TRBV18; j_gene: TRBJ2-7; CDR3nt: TGTGCCAGCTCACCCCAGACAGAGAGGCATCTCGAGCAGTACTTC; CDR3aa: CASSPQTERHLEQYF
d_gene: NA; abundance: NA; len: 15; v_gene: TRBV5-5; j_gene: TRBJ1-5; CDR3nt: TGTGCCAGCAGCTTGGACAGAAATAGCAATCAGCCCCAGCATTTT; CDR3aa: CASSLDRNSNQPQHF
d_gene: TRBD2; abundance: NA; len: 19; v_gene: TRBV4-3; j_gene: TRBJ2-1; CDR3nt: TGCGCCAGCAGCCAAGATTGGCCCATGCTAGCGGGAGACTACAATGAGCAGTTCTTC; CDR3aa: CASSQDWPMLAGDYNEQFF
d_gene: NA; abundance: NA; len: 14; v_gene: TRBV11-3; j_gene: TRBJ2-7; CDR3nt: TGTGCCAGCAGCTTAACACCGGGACATAGCGAGCAGTACTTC; CDR3aa: CASSLTPGHSEQYF
d_gene: NA; abundance: NA; len: 15; v_gene: TRBV6-5; j_gene: TRBJ2-3; CDR3nt: TGTGCCAGCACCCGCGGACTTACGAGCGGAGATACGCAGTATTTT; CDR3aa: CASTRGLTSGDTQYF
d_gene: NA; abundance: NA; len: 13; v_gene: TRBV27; j_gene: TRBJ1-5; CDR3nt: TGTGCCAGCAGTTTAGAGGGTAGGCAGCCCCAGCATTTT; CDR3aa: CASSLEGRQPQHF
d_gene: NA; abundance: NA; len: 16; v_gene: TRBV5-6; j_gene: TRBJ1-3; CDR3nt: TGTGCCAGCAGCTCGACGGACAGTCGCTCTGGAAACACCATATATTTT; CDR3aa: CASSSTDSRSGNTIYF
d_gene: NA; abundance: few; len: 13; v_gene: TRBV2; j_gene: TRBJ1-1; CDR3nt: TGTGCCAGCAGGGAAACAGGGACCACTGAAGCTTTCTTT; CDR3aa: CASRETGTTEAFF
d_gene: TRBD1; abundance: NA; len: 14; v_gene: TRBV9; j_gene: TRBJ2-7; CDR3nt: TGTGCCAGCAGCCTTCGGACAGGATCGCGGGAGCAGTACTTC; CDR3aa: CASSLRTGSREQYF